This T cell receptor beta chain was captured by sequencing in a study of cytomegalovirus exposure and HLA in healthy donors. Notes on the study in general: Later on, a genetic analysis was performed. It linked a missense variant in DCLRE1C with V- and J-gene trimming of TCR beta. Rare TCR sequences predominated, though certain public TCRs were found in many donors. When a later analysis was performed, an Asian-associated ancestry cluster reportedly had fewer N-insertions than the roughly 700-donor mean.

Points on this clone: Antigen unknown.

In the PCR, 60 Vbeta and 13 Jbeta primers were used. Libraries were prepared by immunoSEQ multiplex PCR; TCRdb keeps only in-frame clonotypes and omits some of them. There are about 160,000 clones in the sample; about 80% occur only once, and approximately 10% lies in the top ten. The CDR3 extends over 15 amino acids. V dropped 6 bases and J dropped 4 bases, with 15 bases sitting between them. Germline CDR1 LNHDA, CDR2 SQIVND (reference sequence). V is TRBV19 and J is TRBJ2-2; D is perhaps TRBD2 (5 bases). Input material: PBMCs. The TCR sequence derives from a man between 18 and 29 years old in good health and CMV-seropositive. CDR3 region: CASSPGLAGTGELFF. CDR3 in DNA: TGTGCCAGTAGCCCCGGACTCGCGGGCACCGGGGAGCTGTTTTTT.